Below, one T cell receptor beta chain is given with its context. The source of the sample is a study of blood T cell repertoires in COVID-19. The germline V gene encodes CDR1 SGHTA and CDR2 FQGNSA. The junction had 2 bases not matched to a gene; V was cut back by 4 bases and J by 2 bases. The CDR3 spans 14 residues. Generated by immunoSEQ multiplex PCR, the TCRdb table keeps only in-frame clones and is missing some. There are 470,000 or so clones in the sample; about 90% occur only once, and around 1.8% lies in the top ten. Cohorts were assigned according to the clinical history that participants reported.

The TCR comes from a woman between 18 and 30 years old with acute COVID-19. This chain joins TRBV7-2 and TRBJ1-2, with TRBD1 matching over 9 bases. Sequenced material: PBMCs or T cells enriched from blood (not recorded which). CDR3 region: CASSSTGGNYGYTF. The CDR3 DNA sequence: TGTGCCAGCAGCTCGACAGGGGGAAACTATGGCTACACCTTC.